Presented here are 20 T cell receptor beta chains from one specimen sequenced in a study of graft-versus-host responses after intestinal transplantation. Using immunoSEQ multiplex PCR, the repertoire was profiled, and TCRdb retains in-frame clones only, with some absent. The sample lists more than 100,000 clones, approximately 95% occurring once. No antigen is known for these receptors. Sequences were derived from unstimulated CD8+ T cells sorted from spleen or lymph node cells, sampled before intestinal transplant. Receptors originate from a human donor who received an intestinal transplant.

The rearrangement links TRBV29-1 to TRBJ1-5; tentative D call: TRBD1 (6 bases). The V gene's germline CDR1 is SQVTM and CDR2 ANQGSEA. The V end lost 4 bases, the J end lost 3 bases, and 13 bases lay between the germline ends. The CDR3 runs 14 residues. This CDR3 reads CSVAQGSSNQPQHF. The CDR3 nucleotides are TGCAGCGTTGCACAGGGAAGTTCCAATCAGCCCCAGCATTTT.

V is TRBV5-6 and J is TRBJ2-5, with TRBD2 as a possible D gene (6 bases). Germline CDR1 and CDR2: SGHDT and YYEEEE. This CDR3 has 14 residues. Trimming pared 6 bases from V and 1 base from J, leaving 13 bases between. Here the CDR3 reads CASTAPSVQETQYF. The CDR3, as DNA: TGTGCCAGCACCGCCCCTAGCGTCCAAGAGACCCAGTACTTC. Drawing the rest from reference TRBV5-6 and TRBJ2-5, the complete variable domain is DAGVTQSPTHLIKTRGQQVTLRCSPKSGHDTVSWYQQALGQGPQFIFQYYEEEERQRGNFPDRFSGHQFPNYSSELNVNALLLGDSALYLCASTAPSVQETQYFGPGTRLLVL.

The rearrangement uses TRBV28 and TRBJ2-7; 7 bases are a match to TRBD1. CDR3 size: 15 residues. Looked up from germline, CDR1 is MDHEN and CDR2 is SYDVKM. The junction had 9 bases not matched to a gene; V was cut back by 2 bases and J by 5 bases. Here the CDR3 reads CASSLEGGAADEQYF. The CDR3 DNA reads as TGTGCCAGCAGTTTAGAAGGGGGCGCGGCCGACGAGCAGTACTTC.

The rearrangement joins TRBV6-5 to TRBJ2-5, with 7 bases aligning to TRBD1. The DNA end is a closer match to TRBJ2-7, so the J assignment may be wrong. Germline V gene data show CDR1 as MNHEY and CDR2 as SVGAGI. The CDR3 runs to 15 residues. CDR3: CASSYSEGAVGEQYF. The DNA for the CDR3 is TGTGCCAGCAGTTACTCAGAGGGGGCGGTCGGCGAGCAGTACTTC.

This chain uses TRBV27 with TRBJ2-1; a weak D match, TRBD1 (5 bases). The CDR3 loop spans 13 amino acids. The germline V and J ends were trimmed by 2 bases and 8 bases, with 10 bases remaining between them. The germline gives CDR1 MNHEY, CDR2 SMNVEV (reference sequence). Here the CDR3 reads CASSLGAGDEQFF. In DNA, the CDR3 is TGTGCCAGCAGTTTAGGGGCAGGTGATGAGCAGTTCTTC.

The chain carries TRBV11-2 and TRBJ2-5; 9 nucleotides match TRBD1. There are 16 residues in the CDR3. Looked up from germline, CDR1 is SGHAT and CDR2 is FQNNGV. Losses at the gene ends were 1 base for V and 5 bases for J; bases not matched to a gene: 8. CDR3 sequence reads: CASSLGVGQGWETQYF. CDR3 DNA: TGTGCCAGCAGCTTAGGGGTTGGACAGGGGTGGGAGACCCAGTACTTC. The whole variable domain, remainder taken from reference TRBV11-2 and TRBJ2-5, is EAGVAQSPRYKIIEKRQSVAFWCNPISGHATLYWYQQILGQGPKLLIQFQNNGVVDDSQLPKDRFSAERLKGVDSTLKIQPAKLEDSAVYLCASSLGVGQGWETQYFGPGTRLLVL.

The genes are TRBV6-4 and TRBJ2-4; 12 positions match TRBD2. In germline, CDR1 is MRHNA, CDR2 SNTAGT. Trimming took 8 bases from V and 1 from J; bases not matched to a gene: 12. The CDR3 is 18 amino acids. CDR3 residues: CASEWTSGEEAAKNIQYF. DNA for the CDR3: TGTGCCAGCGAGTGGACTAGCGGGGAGGAGGCGGCCAAAAACATTCAGTACTTC.

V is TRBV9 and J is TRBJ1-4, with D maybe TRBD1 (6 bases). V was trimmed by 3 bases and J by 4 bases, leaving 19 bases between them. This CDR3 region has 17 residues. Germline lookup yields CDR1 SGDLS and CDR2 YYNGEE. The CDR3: CASSGPGGQLSNEKLFF. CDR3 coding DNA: TGTGCCAGCAGCGGCCCCGGAGGACAGCTCAGTAATGAAAAACTGTTTTTT.

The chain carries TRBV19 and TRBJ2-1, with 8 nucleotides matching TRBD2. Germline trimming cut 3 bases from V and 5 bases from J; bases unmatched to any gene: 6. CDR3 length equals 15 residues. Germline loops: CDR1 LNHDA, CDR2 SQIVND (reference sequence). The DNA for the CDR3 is TGTGCCAGTAGTATTTTCGAGCGGGAGAACAATGAGCAGTTCTTC. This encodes CASSIFERENNEQFF.

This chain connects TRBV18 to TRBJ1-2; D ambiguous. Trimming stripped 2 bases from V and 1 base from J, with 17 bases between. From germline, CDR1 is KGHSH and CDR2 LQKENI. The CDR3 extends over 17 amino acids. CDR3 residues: CASSPAFRQIFNYGYTF. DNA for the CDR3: TGTGCCAGCTCACCAGCGTTTCGACAAATATTTAACTATGGCTACACCTTC.

The CDR3 is CASSIWGIYNEQFF. CDR3 bases: TGTGCCAGTAGTATATGGGGGATATACAATGAGCAGTTCTTC. The chain combines TRBV19 with TRBJ2-1; the D gene could be TRBD1 or TRBD2 (5 bases each). Germline loops: CDR1 LNHDA, CDR2 SQIVND (reference sequence). V lost 2 bases and J lost 4, with 9 bases in between. The CDR3 extends over 14 amino acids. Supplemented by reference TRBV19 and TRBJ2-1, the full variable domain reads DGGITQSPKYLFRKEGQNVTLSCEQNLNHDAMYWYRQDPGQGLRLIYYSQIVNDFQKGDIAEGYSVSREKKESFPLTVTSAQKNPTAFYLCASSIWGIYNEQFFGPGTRLTVL.

The CDR3, as DNA: TGCGCCAGCAGCCAAGAGACCGCCGGGGAGCTGTTTTTT. Residues: CASSQETAGELFF. The chain carries TRBV4-1 and TRBJ2-2; no definite D call. V was shortened by 0 bases and J by 6 bases, with 5 bases between the two germline ends. CDR3 length: 13 residues. Germline values: CDR1 MGHRA, CDR2 YSYEKL.

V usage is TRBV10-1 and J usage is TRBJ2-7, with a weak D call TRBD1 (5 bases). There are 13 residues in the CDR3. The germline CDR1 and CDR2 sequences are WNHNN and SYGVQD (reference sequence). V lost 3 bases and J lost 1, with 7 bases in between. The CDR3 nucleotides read TGCGCCAGCAGTGACTCAGGGTCCTACGAGCAGTACTTC. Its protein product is CASSDSGSYEQYF.

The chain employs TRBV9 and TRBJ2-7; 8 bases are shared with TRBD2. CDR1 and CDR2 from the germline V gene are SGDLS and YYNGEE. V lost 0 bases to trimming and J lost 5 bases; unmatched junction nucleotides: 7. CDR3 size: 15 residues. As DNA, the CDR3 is TGTGCCAGCAGCGTAGCGGGAGCGGGAGACGACGAGCAGTACTTC. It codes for CASSVAGAGDDEQYF.

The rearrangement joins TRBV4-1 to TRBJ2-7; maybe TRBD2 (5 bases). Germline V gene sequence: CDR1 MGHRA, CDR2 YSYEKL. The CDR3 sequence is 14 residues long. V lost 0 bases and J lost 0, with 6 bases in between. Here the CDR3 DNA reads TGCGCCAGCAGCCAAGACCGGGGCTCCTACGAGCAGTACTTC. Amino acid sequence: CASSQDRGSYEQYF.

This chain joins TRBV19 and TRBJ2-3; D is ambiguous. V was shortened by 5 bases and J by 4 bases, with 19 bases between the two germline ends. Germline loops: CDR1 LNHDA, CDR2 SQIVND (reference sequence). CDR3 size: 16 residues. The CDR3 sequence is CASSVREMGWADTQYF. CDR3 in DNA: TGTGCCAGTAGTGTAAGGGAAATGGGATGGGCAGATACGCAGTATTTT. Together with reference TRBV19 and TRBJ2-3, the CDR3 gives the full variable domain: DGGITQSPKYLFRKEGQNVTLSCEQNLNHDAMYWYRQDPGQGLRLIYYSQIVNDFQKGDIAEGYSVSREKKESFPLTVTSAQKNPTAFYLCASSVREMGWADTQYFGPGTRLTVL.

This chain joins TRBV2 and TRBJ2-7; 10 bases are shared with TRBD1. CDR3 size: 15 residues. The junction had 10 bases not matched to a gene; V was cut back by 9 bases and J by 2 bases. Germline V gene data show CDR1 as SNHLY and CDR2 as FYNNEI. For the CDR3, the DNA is TGTGCCAGAATGCTGCCGGGACAGGGGACCTACGAGCAGTACTTC. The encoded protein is CARMLPGQGTYEQYF.

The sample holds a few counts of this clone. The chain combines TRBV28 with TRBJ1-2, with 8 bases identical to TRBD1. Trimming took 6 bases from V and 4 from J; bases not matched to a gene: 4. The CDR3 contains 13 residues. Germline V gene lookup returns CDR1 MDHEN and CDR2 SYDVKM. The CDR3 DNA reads TGTGCCAGCAGAACGACAGGGGTCTATGGCTACACCTTC. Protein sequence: CASRTTGVYGYTF.

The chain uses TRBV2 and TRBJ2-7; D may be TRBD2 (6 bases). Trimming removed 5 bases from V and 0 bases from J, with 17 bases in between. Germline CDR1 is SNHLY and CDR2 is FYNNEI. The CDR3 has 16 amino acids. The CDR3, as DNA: TGTGCCAGCAGTACCATTCTAGCGCAAATCTCCTACGAGCAGTACTTC. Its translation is CASSTILAQISYEQYF.

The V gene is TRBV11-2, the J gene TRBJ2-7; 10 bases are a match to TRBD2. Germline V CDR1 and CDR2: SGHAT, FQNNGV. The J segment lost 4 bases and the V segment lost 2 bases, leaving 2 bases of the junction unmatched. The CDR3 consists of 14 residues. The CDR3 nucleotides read TGTGCCAGCAGCTTACAGCGGGAGGGGTACGAGCAGTACTTC. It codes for CASSLQREGYEQYF.